These 4 T cell receptor beta chains came from one sample sequenced in a study of T cells after yellow fever vaccination. TCRdb reprocessed the 5' RACE reads with MiXCR, giving one entry per CDR3 protein. The table lists around 350,000 distinct CDR3 sequences, 6.2% of them singletons. This sample comprised PBMCs, obtained 5 days after the yellow fever booster vaccination. The origin of the receptors is a man in his thirties or forties who received the YFV17D yellow fever vaccine.

This clonotype was seen at least ten times. The chain links TRBV20-1 to TRBJ2-1; tentatively, D is TRBD2 (6 bases). This CDR3 is 14 amino acids long. Germline V gives CDR1 DFQATT, CDR2 SNEGSKA (reference sequence). Trimming took 0 bases from V and 12 from J, leaving 18 bases between them. The CDR3 sequence is CSARDGSGGFGQFF. CDR3 bases: TGCAGTGCTAGAGATGGTAGCGGTGGGTTTGGGCAGTTCTTC.

V usage is TRBV20-1 and J usage is TRBJ2-3; D is perhaps TRBD2 (7 bases). Germline assignment: CDR1 DFQATT and CDR2 SNEGSKA (reference sequence). The CDR3 consists of 14 residues. This CDR3 is CTLSRGGGADTQYF. The DNA of the CDR3 is TGCACCCTATCGAGAGGGGGAGGGGCAGATACGCAGTATTTT.

This clonotype showed up just a few times. This chain uses TRBV20-1 with TRBJ2-5; 10 bases are a match to TRBD2. Germline V CDR1 and CDR2: DFQATT, SNEGSKA (reference sequence). The CDR3 has 15 amino acids. J was trimmed by 4 bases and V by 5 bases; bases with no gene match: 10. The CDR3 sequence: CSAQSSGRAGETQYF. The CDR3 DNA follows: TGCAGTGCTCAATCCAGCGGGAGGGCAGGAGAGACCCAGTACTTC.

This clonotype was counted ten times or more. J is TRBJ2-1 and V is TRBV2; TRBD1 aligns across 9 bases. The length of the CDR3 is 15 residues. Per germline, CDR1 SNHLY and CDR2 FYNNEI. J was trimmed by 9 bases and V by 6 bases; bases with no gene match: 12. The CDR3 sequence: CASRGQGLPSGEQFF. DNA for the CDR3: TGTGCCAGCAGAGGACAGGGGCTTCCATCGGGTGAGCAGTTCTTC.